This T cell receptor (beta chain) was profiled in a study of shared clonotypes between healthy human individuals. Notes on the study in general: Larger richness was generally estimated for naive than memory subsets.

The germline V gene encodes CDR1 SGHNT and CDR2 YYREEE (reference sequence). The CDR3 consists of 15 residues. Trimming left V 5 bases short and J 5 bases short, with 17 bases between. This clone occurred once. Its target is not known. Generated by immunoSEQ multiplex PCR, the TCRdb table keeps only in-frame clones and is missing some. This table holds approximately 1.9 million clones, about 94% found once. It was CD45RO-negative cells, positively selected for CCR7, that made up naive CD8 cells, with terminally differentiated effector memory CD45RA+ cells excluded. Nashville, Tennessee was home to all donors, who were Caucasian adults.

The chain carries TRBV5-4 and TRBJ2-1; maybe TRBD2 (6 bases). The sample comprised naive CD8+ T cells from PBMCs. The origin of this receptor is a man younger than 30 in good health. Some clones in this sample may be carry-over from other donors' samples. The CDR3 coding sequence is TGTGCCAGCAGGGAGTGGAGGGGTTACCACAATGAGCAGTTCTTC. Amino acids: CASREWRGYHNEQFF.